Listed here are 25 T cell receptor beta chains from one sample, sequenced in a study of shared T cell receptors in the human thymus. Profiling relied on immunoSEQ multiplex PCR, and the TCRdb table lists in-frame clones only, not all of them. The sample holds hundreds of thousands of clones, 80% to 90% seen once. The sample also formed part of further work on human thymus T cells.

Sequenced: thymocytes. The receptor source for this set is a boy under two years old with a congenital heart defect.

The genes are TRBV6-5 and TRBJ2-2, with unresolved D. Germline assignment: CDR1 MNHEY and CDR2 SVGAGI. Trimming removed 6 bases at V and 2 bases at J, with 13 bases between. There are 15 residues in the CDR3. The DNA for the CDR3 is TGTGCCAGCAGACCCCGCCAGGCTAACACCGGGGAGCTGTTTTTT. Protein: CASRPRQANTGELFF.

The DNA for the CDR3 is TGTGCCAGCAGCATCAAGACAGGTCACCCACAAGAGACCCAGTACTTC. Its protein is CASSIKTGHPQETQYF. This chain links TRBV7-2 with TRBJ2-5, with D possibly being TRBD1 (6 bases). The CDR3 length is 16 residues. V lost 5 bases to trimming and J lost 2 bases, with 18 bases between them. Germline V CDR1 and CDR2: SGHTA, FQGNSA.

This sequence joins TRBV29-1 and TRBJ2-7, with 10 bases lining up with TRBD1. The CDR3 extends over 12 amino acids. CDR1 SQVTM and CDR2 ANQGSEA come from the germline V gene. The J segment lost 6 bases and the V segment lost 7 bases, leaving 6 bases of the junction unmatched. The CDR3 DNA reads as TGCAGCGCCGGGACAGGGGCTGGCGAGCAGTACTTC. It is translated as CSAGTGAGEQYF.

The table lists this clone with a count of one. Other DNA sequences of this sample code for an identical CDR3. This sequence joins TRBV28 and TRBJ1-2, with no clear D. V gave up 9 bases and J gave up 7 bases, with 18 bases separating them. The CDR3 has 13 residues. The germline gives CDR1 MDHEN, CDR2 SYDVKM. The CDR3 DNA sequence: TGTGCCAGTAGCCCCCTATTTGGTCTTGGCTACACCTTC. It codes for CASSPLFGLGYTF.

This clone was seen once. CDR3 nucleotide sequence: TGTGCCAGCAGTGTGAGCGGGCCAAACCACAATGAGCAGTTCTTC. Amino acid sequence: CASSVSGPNHNEQFF. The J gene is TRBJ2-1, the V gene TRBV2, with D possibly TRBD2 on 6 matching bases. Germline V gives CDR1 SNHLY, CDR2 FYNNEI. The germline V and J ends were trimmed by 4 bases and 5 bases, with 15 bases remaining between them. The CDR3 has 15 amino acids.

The V and J genes are TRBV5-5 and TRBJ1-1; D not resolved. The CDR3 loop spans 12 amino acids. CDR1 and CDR2 from the germline V gene are SGHKS and YYEKEE (reference sequence). V was cut by 4 bases and J by 1 base, with 5 bases left in between. This CDR3 reads CASSRGNTEAFF. CDR3 bases: TGTGCCAGCAGCCGCGGGAACACTGAAGCTTTCTTT.

This sequence joins TRBV27 and TRBJ1-2, with 8 bases aligning to TRBD1. J gave up 4 bases and V 8 bases, and 6 bases lay outside the gene matches. This CDR3 has 13 residues. Germline CDR1 is MNHEY and CDR2 is SMNVEV (reference sequence). In DNA, the CDR3 is TGTGCCAGCGGGCAGGGGGCGTCCTATGGCTACACCTTC. Translation: CASGQGASYGYTF.

This clone was detected once. This sequence joins TRBV5-6 and TRBJ1-1; D may be TRBD1 (5 bases). The germline V gene has CDR1 SGHDT and CDR2 YYEEEE. V dropped 2 bases and J dropped 5 bases, with 19 bases sitting between them. CDR3 size: 16 residues. CDR3 loop: CASSFDSLELGTEAFF. The CDR3 nucleotides are TGTGCCAGCAGCTTCGACAGCCTGGAGTTGGGAACTGAAGCTTTCTTT. The full variable domain, with the rest looked up from reference TRBV5-6 and TRBJ1-1, is DAGVTQSPTHLIKTRGQQVTLRCSPKSGHDTVSWYQQALGQGPQFIFQYYEEEERQRGNFPDRFSGHQFPNYSSELNVNALLLGDSALYLCASSFDSLELGTEAFFGQGTRLTVV.

V usage is TRBV5-1 and J usage is TRBJ2-1, with 13 bases fitting TRBD2. The germline V gene encodes CDR1 SGHRS and CDR2 YFSETQ. The V gene end was trimmed by 5 bases and the J gene end by 6 bases; junction bases not matched to a gene: 20. The CDR3 covers 20 residues. CDR3 region: CASRRAGTPGLAGFGNEQFF. The CDR3 coding sequence is TGCGCCAGCAGGAGGGCCGGGACACCGGGACTAGCGGGATTTGGCAATGAGCAGTTCTTC.

The CDR3 DNA follows: TGTGCTAGTGGTTTGGGGGGACAAAATCAGCCCCAGCATTTT. Translated, it gives CASGLGGQNQPQHF. The gene calls are TRBV12-5 and TRBJ1-5; weak D call: TRBD1 (6 bases). V lost 1 base, J lost 4 bases, and 8 bases lay in between. CDR1 and CDR2 from the germline V gene are LGHNT and FRNRAP. This CDR3 has 14 residues.

This clone appeared once. This chain joins TRBV19 and TRBJ1-1; D is perhaps TRBD1 (6 bases). Trimming took 7 bases from V and 4 from J, leaving 19 bases between them. The CDR3 extends over 15 amino acids. Per the germline V gene, CDR1 is LNHDA and CDR2 is SQIVND (reference sequence). The CDR3 spells CASTPGRGAATEAFF. CDR3 nucleotide sequence: TGTGCCAGTACCCCGGGCCGGGGGGCAGCCACTGAAGCTTTCTTT.

The chain employs TRBV14 and TRBJ2-5; 8 bases match TRBD2. The germline V gene encodes CDR1 SGHDN and CDR2 FVKESK. Trimming took 0 bases from V and 3 from J; bases not matched to a gene: 12. This CDR3 has 18 residues. Here the CDR3 reads CASSQEPGGATGEETQYF. The CDR3, as DNA: TGTGCCAGCAGCCAAGAGCCCGGGGGGGCCACCGGGGAAGAGACCCAGTACTTC.

The chain combines TRBV29-1 with TRBJ2-7, with no clear D. The CDR3 totals 12 residues. The V end lost 4 bases, the J end lost 2 bases, and 9 bases lay between the germline ends. Looked up from germline, CDR1 is SQVTM and CDR2 is ANQGSEA. The CDR3 sequence is CSVVFHPYEQYF. The DNA for the CDR3 is TGCAGCGTTGTTTTCCATCCCTACGAGCAGTACTTC.

The chain employs TRBV30 and TRBJ1-1; D not resolved. The CDR3 contains 15 residues. The germline gives CDR1 GTSNPN, CDR2 SVGIG (reference sequence). V gave up 2 bases and J gave up 4 bases, with 17 bases separating them. The CDR3 spells CAWSKFRGEGTEAFF. Written as DNA, the CDR3 is TGTGCCTGGAGTAAATTTCGGGGTGAAGGCACTGAAGCTTTCTTT.

CDR3 bases: TGCAGCGTTGACCCGACTAGCGGGAGACCGGAAGAGACCCAGTACTTC. Translating it yields CSVDPTSGRPEETQYF. The chain combines TRBV29-1 with TRBJ2-5; 12 positions match TRBD2. CDR3 size: 16 residues. Germline-derived CDR1 and CDR2 are SQVTM and ANQGSEA. Trimming cost V 3 bases and J 3 bases; bases outside gene matches: 8.

Turning to this clone: The same CDR3 arises from other DNA sequences in this sample as well. The rearrangement uses TRBV29-1 and TRBJ1-1; 9 bases agree with TRBD1. Trimming took 6 bases from V and 2 from J; bases not matched to a gene: 1. The CDR3 is 12 residues long. Per germline, CDR1 SQVTM and CDR2 ANQGSEA. CDR3 amino acids: CSVDRGNTEAFF. CDR3 in DNA: TGCAGCGTGGACAGGGGAAACACTGAAGCTTTCTTT. The full variable domain, rest sourced from reference TRBV29-1 and TRBJ1-1, is SAVISQKPSRDICQRGTSLTIQCQVDSQVTMMFWYRQQPGQSLTLIATANQGSEATYESGFVIDKFPISRPNLTFSTLTVSNMSPEDSSIYLCSVDRGNTEAFFGQGTRLTVV.

The chain employs TRBV2 and TRBJ2-3, with a tentative D call TRBD1 (7 bases). The CDR3 consists of 14 residues. Trimming pared 9 bases from V and 6 bases from J, leaving 19 bases between. Germline CDR1 and CDR2: SNHLY and FYNNEI. The CDR3 nucleotides are TGTGCCAGTCCCAGGGGGGCTGAGAGGGATACGCAGTATTTT. Translated, it gives CASPRGAERDTQYF.

The rearrangement links TRBV5-6 to TRBJ1-6, with 8 bases matching TRBD1. From germline, CDR1 is SGHDT and CDR2 YYEEEE. The CDR3 consists of 16 residues. V lost 6 bases and J lost 7; bases outside the gene matches: 12. CDR3 region: CASTSTGEGKNSPLHF. DNA for the CDR3: TGTGCCAGCACCTCGACAGGGGAGGGAAAGAATTCACCCCTCCACTTT.

The chain couples TRBV6-6 to TRBJ1-4; TRBD1 aligns across 7 bases. This CDR3 is 16 amino acids long. In germline, CDR1 is MNHNY, CDR2 SVGAGI (reference sequence). Germline trimming cut 1 base from V and 7 bases from J; bases unmatched to any gene: 9. The CDR3 DNA sequence: TGTGCCAGCAGTTACTGGGACAGTGGGCGGGCTGAAAAACTGTTTTTT. This gives the protein CASSYWDSGRAEKLFF.

This clone has more than one count but fewer than ten. The chain joins TRBV7-8 to TRBJ1-2; perhaps TRBD1 as D (5 bases). The CDR3 is made up of 13 amino acids. The ends were cut back, 1 base at V and 7 bases at J, with 10 bases in the middle. Germline V CDR1 and CDR2: SGHVS, FQNEAQ. The CDR3 here is CASSLGGEGGYTF. CDR3 sequence (DNA): TGTGCCAGCAGCTTAGGAGGGGAGGGTGGCTACACCTTC. The full variable domain, rest sourced from reference TRBV7-8 and TRBJ1-2, is GAGVSQSPRYKVAKRGQDVALRCDPISGHVSLFWYQQALGQGPEFLTYFQNEAQLDKSGLPSDRFFAERPEGSVSTLKIQRTQQEDSAVYLCASSLGGEGGYTFGSGTRLTVV.

This rearrangement joins TRBV27 to TRBJ2-7; TRBD2 matches at 9 bases. The CDR3 is made up of 14 amino acids. J lost 7 bases, V lost 5 bases, and 9 bases had no gene match. Germline V gene sequence: CDR1 MNHEY, CDR2 SMNVEV (reference sequence). CDR3 DNA: TGTGCCAGCAGTCCCGGCGGCGGGAGGGGTGAGCAGTACTTC. Residues: CASSPGGGRGEQYF.

This clone was picked up a small number of times. V and J are TRBV10-2 and TRBJ2-7, with D perhaps matching TRBD1 (7 bases). V lost 5 bases and J 5 bases, leaving 16 bases between the germline ends. Germline values: CDR1 WSHSY, CDR2 SAAADI. The CDR3 extends over 14 amino acids. CDR3 sequence (DNA): TGCGCCAGCAGTCGGGGGACAGCGAGCGACGAGCAGTACTTC. The encoded protein is CASSRGTASDEQYF.

The chain uses TRBV7-9 and TRBJ1-6; 7 nucleotides match TRBD1. Germline loops: CDR1 SEHNR, CDR2 FQNEAQ (reference sequence). The CDR3 totals 18 residues. The J segment lost 13 bases and the V segment lost 1 base, leaving 19 bases of the junction unmatched. The CDR3: CASSLGLLNRGKIDPLHF. CDR3 nucleotides: TGTGCCAGCAGCTTAGGCCTCCTCAACAGGGGCAAAATTGACCCCCTCCACTTT.

The chain joins TRBV7-2 to TRBJ2-1; 9 nucleotides align to TRBD1. This CDR3 is built from 16 residues. The V gene end was trimmed by 4 bases and the J gene end by 4 bases; junction bases not matched to a gene: 8. Germline V CDR1 and CDR2: SGHTA, FQGNSA. Here the CDR3 DNA reads TGTGCCAGCAGCTCCACGACAGGGGGTTCTTACAATGAGCAGTTCTTC. This sequence encodes CASSSTTGGSYNEQFF.

The chain is built from TRBV14 and TRBJ1-4; D is perhaps TRBD1 (6 bases). This CDR3 comprises 15 residues. The germline V and J ends were trimmed by 2 bases and 4 bases, with 11 bases remaining between them. Germline V CDR1 and CDR2: SGHDN, FVKESK. CDR3 bases: TGTGCCAGCAGCCAAACAGGGTTCGTTAATGAAAAACTGTTTTTT. It codes for CASSQTGFVNEKLFF.